Below, one T cell receptor (beta chain) is given with its context. The record originates from a study of control samples from healthy donors and cancer patients. Sequenced by immunoSEQ multiplex PCR; TCRdb stores in-frame clones only, minus some. Of roughly 170,000 clones listed, around 93% are singletons. The V segment lost 3 bases and the J segment 1 base; nucleotides outside the gene matches: 1. The germline gives CDR1 LGHDT, CDR2 YNNKEL (reference sequence). This CDR3 region has 14 residues. The origin of this receptor is a woman aged 55-69 years in good health. The chain carries TRBV3-1 (or the pseudogene TRBV3-2) and TRBJ2-7, with 9 nucleotides matching TRBD2. The sequenced sample was blood. In DNA, the CDR3 is TGTGCCAGCAGCCAGGGACTAGCTTCCTACGAGCAGTACTTC. As protein: CASSQGLASYEQYF.